One sample yielded the 5 T cell receptor beta chains listed below, sequenced in a study of post-analysis software for immune sequencing data. Notes on the study in general: TRBV segments more frequent in patients than in controls numbered several and included TRBV5-6, TRBV5-1 and TRBV20-1.

Unique molecular identifiers featured in each of the TCR beta cDNA libraries. TCRdb re-called the PCR reads through MiXCR, storing one row per CDR3 protein. The data contain 750,000 to 950,000 distinct CDR3 sequences, around 45% of them singletons. Their cognate antigens are unknown. The sequenced material came from blood. These receptors were obtained from a girl between 10 and 17 years old with multiple sclerosis.

V and J are TRBV7-2 and TRBJ1-2, with D possibly matching TRBD1 (5 bases). With 3 bases removed from V and 2 bases from J, the gap between germline ends came to 10 bases. This CDR3 region has 14 residues. Germline V gene sequence: CDR1 SGHTA, CDR2 FQGNSA. CDR3 loop: CASSLGEKNYGYTF. Written as DNA, the CDR3 is TGTGCCAGCAGCTTGGGGGAAAAGAACTATGGCTACACCTTC.

The CDR3 nucleotides are TGTGCCAGCAGCTTAAGGGTGGACGAGCAGTACTTC. Amino acids: CASSLRVDEQYF. This chain uses TRBV11-1 with TRBJ2-7; unclear D gene. Germline values: CDR1 SGHAT, CDR2 FQDESV (reference sequence). V was shortened by 2 bases and J by 5 bases, with 7 bases between the two germline ends. The length of the CDR3 is 12 residues.

With regard to this clonotype: A read error may produce the germline difference seen at one junction end. This chain connects TRBV15 to TRBJ2-5, with 10 bases that match TRBD2. The J call may be wrong; the DNA end is better matched by TRBJ2-7. The V gene's germline CDR1 is LNHNV and CDR2 YYDKDF (reference sequence). The CDR3 contains 16 residues. For the CDR3, the DNA is TGTGCCACCAGCAGATACCTAGCGGGAGTGTCCTCCGAGCAGTACTTC. Encoded protein: CATSRYLAGVSSEQYF.

This clonotype was seen more than once but under ten times. The chain carries TRBV7-8 and TRBJ2-3; a possible D gene is TRBD1 (5 bases). CDR3 length: 15 residues. Germline CDR1 is SGHVS and CDR2 is FQNEAQ. The ends were cut back, 2 bases at V and 1 base at J, with 10 bases in the middle. CDR3 DNA sequence: TGTGCCAGCAGCTTATCAGGGTCCGGCACAGATACGCAGTATTTT. Encoded protein: CASSLSGSGTDTQYF. The whole variable domain, filled in from reference TRBV7-8 and TRBJ2-3, reads GAGVSQSPRYKVAKRGQDVALRCDPISGHVSLFWYQQALGQGPEFLTYFQNEAQLDKSGLPSDRFFAERPEGSVSTLKIQRTQQEDSAVYLCASSLSGSGTDTQYFGPGTRLTVL.

The V and J genes are TRBV7-8 and TRBJ2-1; D is perhaps TRBD2 (5 bases). Germline CDR1 and CDR2: SGHVS and FQNEAQ. The CDR3 extends over 13 amino acids. Deletions cut 1 base from V and 8 bases from J, with 9 bases between. CDR3 DNA: TGTGCCAGCAGCTTAGTCCTAGCCGATGAGCAGTTCTTC. Encoded protein: CASSLVLADEQFF.